This entry concerns a single T cell receptor beta chain. Its antigen is not identified. The data are from a study of OX40 agonist ivuxolimab in advanced cancers. Study-wide results and caveats: Clonal expansion among partial responders at 0.1-3.0 mg/kg ranked near the lowest.

The CDR3 is made up of 18 amino acids. Germline loops: CDR1 MDHEN, CDR2 SYDVKM. With 3 bases removed from V and 8 bases from J, the gap between germline ends came to 26 bases. Method: immunoSEQ multiplex PCR; TCRdb's copy keeps in-frame clones and lacks some. The table records tens of thousands of clones, over 75% of them present only once. The sample in question was CD4+ or CD8+ T cells sorted from blood, obtained in a trial of the OX40 agonist ivuxolimab. This TCR was sampled from an adult with an advanced solid tumor such as melanoma, head and neck, liver or kidney cancer. The J gene is TRBJ2-1, the V gene TRBV28; a weak D match, TRBD2 (5 bases). This chain's CDR3 is CASSFPLGASLASDEQFF. As DNA, the CDR3 is TGTGCCAGCAGTTTCCCCCTGGGAGCTAGTTTGGCCTCCGATGAGCAGTTCTTC.